Below are 13 T cell receptor beta chains sequenced from a single sample in a study of blood T cell repertoires in COVID-19. Profiled with immunoSEQ multiplex PCR; TCRdb holds only in-frame clones, not every one. The sample yields roughly 99,000 clones, around 83% seen once. The sequencing sample was made of peripheral blood. The receptor source for this set is a man aged 70-80 years with acute or convalescent COVID-19.

This sequence joins TRBV6-1 and TRBJ2-7; TRBD2 agrees at 15 bases. The CDR3 spans 19 residues. V dropped 2 bases and J dropped 2; count of bases not matched to a gene: 10. In germline, CDR1 is MNHNS, CDR2 SASEGT. The CDR3 bases are TGTGCCAGCAGTGAATCCCTCGGACTAGCGGGGGGGCCGGCCTACGAGCAGTACTTC. This translates into CASSESLGLAGGPAYEQYF.

The J gene is TRBJ2-3, the V gene TRBV6-4; 7 bases are a match to TRBD2. V lost 6 bases to trimming and J lost 2 bases; unmatched junction nucleotides: 8. Germline V gives CDR1 MRHNA, CDR2 SNTAGT. The CDR3 loop spans 15 amino acids. CDR3 nucleotide sequence: TGTGCCAGCAGCCCCGGGACTACCGTCACAGATACGCAGTATTTT. Encoded protein: CASSPGTTVTDTQYF.

A single count supports this clone. The rearrangement links TRBV6-5 to TRBJ2-3; the D gene is possibly TRBD2 (7 bases). Germline V gene lookup returns CDR1 MNHEY and CDR2 SVGAGI. The CDR3 is 15 amino acids. Trimming removed 6 bases at V and 5 bases at J, with 18 bases between. In DNA form, the CDR3 reads TGTGCCAGCAGCCTCGTTCGGGGGGCGGGAGATACGCAGTATTTT. Translated: CASSLVRGAGDTQYF.

The V call is TRBV18, the J call TRBJ1-3; D gene unclear. CDR1 and CDR2 from the germline V gene are KGHSH and LQKENI. This CDR3 region has 12 residues. Trimming shortened V by 10 bases and J by 0 bases, and 7 bases separated the two germline ends. The CDR3 region is CATEDSGNTIYF. DNA of the CDR3: TGTGCCACCGAGGACTCTGGAAACACCATATATTTT.

The chain couples TRBV19 to TRBJ2-1; 14 bases agree with TRBD2. With V trimmed by 0 bases and J by 12 bases, 13 bases remained unmatched. Germline-derived CDR1 and CDR2 are LNHDA and SQIVND (reference sequence). This CDR3 spans 18 amino acids. CDR3 nucleotides: TGTGCCAGTAGTATAGATGGCGGACTAGCGGGGGGACCCAGGTTGCAGTTCTTC. Translation gives CASSIDGGLAGGPRLQFF.

The chain is built from TRBV5-4 and TRBJ2-2; maybe TRBD1 (6 bases). Germline values: CDR1 SGHNT, CDR2 YYREEE (reference sequence). The ends were cut back, 4 bases at V and 3 bases at J, with 10 bases in the middle. The CDR3 length is 14 residues. The CDR3 DNA is TGTGCCAGCAGCCAACAGGGTTACACCGGGGAGCTGTTTTTT. Amino acid sequence: CASSQQGYTGELFF.

The chain recombines TRBV6-5 with TRBJ1-2; maybe TRBD1 (6 bases). The V end lost 0 bases, the J end lost 5 bases, and 13 bases lay between the germline ends. CDR3 length equals 15 residues. Germline CDR1 and CDR2: MNHEY and SVGAGI. CDR3 sequence reads: CASSYSEGGGYGYTF. The CDR3 region has the DNA TGTGCCAGCAGTTACTCGGAGGGGGGAGGGTATGGCTACACCTTC.

The V call is TRBV5-1, the J call TRBJ2-4; 7 positions match TRBD2. V gave up 4 bases and J gave up 8 bases; unmatched junction bases: 6. Germline assignment: CDR1 SGHRS and CDR2 YFSETQ. The CDR3 is made up of 13 amino acids. The CDR3 DNA reads TGCGCCAGCAGCCAAAACCGGGGGGACATTCAGTACTTC. It specifies CASSQNRGDIQYF.

The chain couples TRBV6-5 to TRBJ1-1; 8 positions agree with TRBD1. The germline gives CDR1 MNHEY, CDR2 SVGAGI. V lost 8 bases, J lost 2 bases, and 10 bases stayed unmatched. The CDR3 is 15 amino acids. CDR3 loop: CASGSADRGNTEAFF. The CDR3 region has the DNA TGTGCCAGCGGATCAGCCGACAGGGGAAACACTGAAGCTTTCTTT.

The gene calls are TRBV6-6 and TRBJ1-4; 8 bases align to TRBD1. Per germline, CDR1 MNHNY and CDR2 SVGAGI (reference sequence). With V trimmed by 6 bases and J by 8 bases, 5 bases remained unmatched. The CDR3 runs 13 residues. CDR3 amino acids: CASSDRGGEKLFF. Here the CDR3 DNA reads TGTGCCAGCAGCGACAGGGGTGGAGAAAAACTGTTTTTT.

The genes are TRBV5-8 and TRBJ1-3; D gene ambiguous. Trimming removed 0 bases from V and 1 base from J, with 8 bases in between. There are 15 residues in the CDR3. From germline, CDR1 is SGHTS and CDR2 YDEGEE. CDR3 coding DNA: TGTGCCAGCAGCTTGGGACTGCCTTCTGGAAACACCATATATTTT. Translation: CASSLGLPSGNTIYF.

For the CDR3, the DNA is TGTGCCAGCAGCCCTTCGCCGGACTATGGCTACACCTTC. This sequence encodes CASSPSPDYGYTF. V and J are TRBV3-1 (or the pseudogene TRBV3-2) and TRBJ1-2; no clear D gene. Germline CDR1 reads LGHDT; CDR2 reads YNNKEL (reference sequence). Trimming took 4 bases from V and 3 from J, leaving 9 bases between them. The CDR3 sequence is 13 residues long.

A remark on this clone: One end of the junction fails to match germline, which may point to a read error. The chain uses TRBV5-6 and TRBJ2-3; TRBD2 matches 8 bases. This CDR3 has 13 amino acids. The germline V gene has CDR1 SGHDT and CDR2 YYEEEE. CDR3 residues: CASSIGSGGFGDF. The CDR3, as DNA: TGTGCCAGCAGCATAGGAAGCGGGGGTTTCGGCGATTTT.